The 13 T cell receptor beta chains in this list originate from one sample, sequenced in a study of shared clonotypes between healthy human individuals. Data came from immunoSEQ multiplex PCR; TCRdb stores just in-frame clones and leaves some out. The profile shows over 1.4 million clones, more than 95% of them singletons. Sequenced input: naive CD4+ T cells sorted from blood. Stated subset: CD45RA+ positively selected. The receptors were sampled from a man aged 25 to 40 in good health.

This clone was seen only once. V is TRBV27 and J is TRBJ2-7; tentatively, D is TRBD1 (5 bases). CDR3 length: 13 residues. Trimming pared 5 bases from V and 7 bases from J, leaving 15 bases between. CDR1 MNHEY and CDR2 SMNVEV come from the germline V gene (reference sequence). CDR3 region: CASSEIRVREQYF. The CDR3 DNA reads TGTGCCAGCAGTGAAATCAGGGTGAGGGAGCAGTACTTC.

This chain links TRBV11-3 with TRBJ2-5; no clear D. Germline CDR1 is SGHNT and CDR2 is YENEEA. V dropped 0 bases and J dropped 2 bases, with 4 bases sitting between them. The CDR3 has 13 amino acids. CDR3 region: CASSLDGQETQYF. The CDR3 DNA sequence: TGTGCCAGCAGCTTAGACGGGCAAGAGACCCAGTACTTC.

V usage is TRBV5-8 and J usage is TRBJ1-5; TRBD1 is a possible D gene (6 bases). This CDR3 is built from 16 residues. Per the germline V gene, CDR1 is SGHTS and CDR2 is YDEGEE. The ends were cut back, 0 bases at V and 3 bases at J, with 13 bases in the middle. The CDR3 nucleotides read TGTGCCAGCAGCTTGGGATCTTGGACAGCCAATCAGCCCCAGCATTTT. It codes for CASSLGSWTANQPQHF. Looking up the rest from reference TRBV5-8 and TRBJ1-5 gives the full variable domain: EAGVTQSPTHLIKTRGQQATLRCSPISGHTSVYWYQQALGLGLQFLLWYDEGEERNRGNFPPRFSGRQFPNYSSELNVNALELEDSALYLCASSLGSWTANQPQHFGDGTRLSIL.

The chain couples TRBV5-1 to TRBJ2-3, with TRBD2 identical over 16 bases. From germline, CDR1 is SGHRS and CDR2 YFSETQ. The V segment lost 5 bases and the J segment 6 bases; nucleotides outside the gene matches: 0. The length of the CDR3 is 14 residues. DNA for the CDR3: TGCGCCAGCAGGGGACTAGCGGGAGGGGATACGCAGTATTTT. Translation gives CASRGLAGGDTQYF.

The chain carries TRBV11-2 and TRBJ2-7; D possibly uses TRBD1 or TRBD2 (6 bases each). The CDR3 has 13 residues. V was shortened by 7 bases and J by 7 bases, with 17 bases between the two germline ends. The germline gives CDR1 SGHAT, CDR2 FQNNGV. As DNA, the CDR3 is TGTGCCAGCACCCCTGGAGGGGGTTTGGAGCAGTACTTC. It is translated as CASTPGGGLEQYF. The full variable domain, in which reference TRBV11-2 and TRBJ2-7 provide the parts outside the CDR3, is EAGVAQSPRYKIIEKRQSVAFWCNPISGHATLYWYQQILGQGPKLLIQFQNNGVVDDSQLPKDRFSAERLKGVDSTLKIQPAKLEDSAVYLCASTPGGGLEQYFGPGTRLTVT.

The chain employs TRBV27 and TRBJ2-2; 7 positions agree with TRBD1. Germline lookup yields CDR1 MNHEY and CDR2 SMNVEV (reference sequence). J was trimmed by 8 bases and V by 6 bases; bases with no gene match: 12. The CDR3 runs to 15 residues. The CDR3 region has the DNA TGTGCCAGCAGGACGGAACCTACAGGGGAGGGGGAGCTGTTTTTT. It specifies CASRTEPTGEGELFF.

The genes are TRBV30 and TRBJ2-3, with D possibly matching TRBD1 (5 bases). V lost 5 bases to trimming and J lost 8 bases, with 14 bases between them. CDR3 size: 12 residues. Germline V CDR1 and CDR2: GTSNPN, SVGIG (reference sequence). The DNA for the CDR3 is TGTGCCTGGGTCCCCCTACAGGCTACGCAGTATTTT. It is translated as CAWVPLQATQYF.

The chain is built from TRBV27 and TRBJ2-3, with 7 nucleotides matching TRBD2. The CDR3 is 14 residues long. V dropped 4 bases and J dropped 6; count of bases not matched to a gene: 7. Germline V gives CDR1 MNHEY, CDR2 SMNVEV (reference sequence). The CDR3 coding sequence is TGTGCCAGCAGTTGGGGGGGGGATTTCGATACGCAGTATTTT. This codes for CASSWGGDFDTQYF.

The chain recombines TRBV6-1 with TRBJ2-7; 12 positions match TRBD2. V trimming: 8 bases; J trimming: 6 bases; junction bases outside the gene matches: 11. CDR3 size: 15 residues. Germline V gene lookup returns CDR1 MNHNS and CDR2 SASEGT. The chain's CDR3 is CASGIGTSGSAEQYF. CDR3 DNA: TGTGCCAGCGGAATCGGGACTAGCGGGTCCGCCGAGCAGTACTTC.

The chain carries TRBV28 and TRBJ2-7, with 7 bases fitting TRBD2. Germline CDR1 is MDHEN and CDR2 is SYDVKM. This CDR3 has 13 residues. V shed 7 bases and J 2 bases; nucleotides not matched to a gene: 5. Written as DNA, the CDR3 is TGTGCCAGCAAACCGACTAGCCCCTACGAGCAGTACTTC. It yields the protein CASKPTSPYEQYF.

With respect to this clone: The junction does not match germline at one end; this may be a read error. The chain links TRBV15 to TRBJ1-5, with 7 bases matching TRBD1. CDR1 is LNHNV and CDR2 is YYDKDF in the germline V gene (reference sequence). The CDR3 sequence is 15 residues long. CDR3 residues: CATRRADRDRQPQHF. The CDR3 DNA sequence: TGTGCCACCAGGAGAGCCGACAGGGACCGTCAGCCCCAGCATTTT.

The rearrangement links TRBV4-3 to TRBJ2-7, with a tentative D call TRBD1 (6 bases). CDR1 is LGHNA, CDR2 YSLEER, per germline. This CDR3 is 16 amino acids long. Trimming took off 4 bases at V and 3 bases at J, with 19 bases between the two ends. DNA of the CDR3: TGCGCCAGCAGCCTGAATCCACGGGGACACAACTACGAGCAGTACTTC. Translating gives CASSLNPRGHNYEQYF.

The CDR3 here is CASRKGTILLGKLFF. CDR3 DNA sequence: TGTGCCAGCAGAAAAGGGACTATTCTTTTGGGGAAACTGTTTTTT. This chain links TRBV11-2 with TRBJ1-4; possible D gene TRBD1, 5 bases. V was cut by 6 bases and J by 11 bases, with 22 bases left in between. Germline loops: CDR1 SGHAT, CDR2 FQNNGV. This CDR3 has 15 residues.